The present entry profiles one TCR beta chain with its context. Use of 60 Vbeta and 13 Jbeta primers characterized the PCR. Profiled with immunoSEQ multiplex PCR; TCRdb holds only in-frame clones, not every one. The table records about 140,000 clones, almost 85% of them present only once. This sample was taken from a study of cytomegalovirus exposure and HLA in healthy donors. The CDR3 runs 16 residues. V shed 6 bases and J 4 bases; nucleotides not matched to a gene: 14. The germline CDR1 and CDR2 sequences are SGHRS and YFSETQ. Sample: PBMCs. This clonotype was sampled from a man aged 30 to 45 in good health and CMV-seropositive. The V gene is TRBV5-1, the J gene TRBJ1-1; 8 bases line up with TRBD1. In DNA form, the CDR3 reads TGCGCCAGCACCGTAGGACAGGGATCCTCTGCCACTGAAGCTTTCTTT. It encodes CASTVGQGSSATEAFF. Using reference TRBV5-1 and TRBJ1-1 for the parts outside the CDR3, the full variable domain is KAGVTQTPRYLIKTRGQQVTLSCSPISGHRSVSWYQQTPGQGLQFLFEYFSETQRNKGNFPGRFSGRQFSNSRSEMNVSTLELGDSALYLCASTVGQGSSATEAFFGQGTRLTVV.